The following is a TCR beta chain sequence with its context. No cognate antigen has been identified for it. Base qualities are missing; no much larger clone stands one base away. The cohort consisted of 670 or so healthy bone marrow donors. At the time of sampling, every cohort member was nominally healthy, though immune exposures that went unrecorded were likely present. The donor tested CMV seronegative and was one of the 352 seronegative cohort members. Every donor gave a peripheral blood sample, and the peripheral blood mononuclear cells from that sample were used for TCR beta sequencing. Genomic DNA extraction from the blood cell samples was performed with the Qiagen DNeasy Blood Extraction Kit. From the germline V gene (reference sequence), CDR1 is SEHNR and CDR2 is FQNEAQ. Reading from cysteine to phenylalanine, the CDR3 counts 14 amino acids. Solely the CDR3 DNA is kept, with 42 bases framed from the first base. V gives up 6 bases and J gives up 0 bases, and the segment between their germline ends measures 6 bases.

To prepare the library, the immunoSEQ multiplex PCR assay was applied. The multiplex PCR relied on a mix of 60 forward primers for TCR Vbeta segments and 13 reverse primers for TCR Jbeta segments. The CDR3 region of rearranged TCR beta genes was amplified from genomic DNA with a multiplex PCR assay. Amplified TCR beta libraries were sequenced as 87-base-pair reads on the Illumina HiSeq System. In the paper's pipeline: A later analysis counted tens of millions of unique TCR beta chains across the 550 to 800 repertoires, and some 11 million of these chains were shared by at least two donors. Raw reads were error-corrected and collapsed into unique sequences by a nearest-neighbor algorithm in which closely related sequences were merged to remove PCR and sequencing errors. V, D and J gene segments were assigned by aligning CDR3 sequences to IMGT reference sequences. For a sequence to be retained, a match of at least six nucleotides was required to both a V gene segment and a J gene segment. A rearrangement was called productive if the CDR3 had no stop codons and remained in frame with V and J, and every other rearrangement was called non-productive. Following IMGT convention, CDR3 was defined as the stretch from the second conserved V-encoded cysteine to the conserved J-encoded phenylalanine. In an earlier analysis of approximately 590 of the donors, sequences lacking an unambiguous match to a single V gene segment were excluded. An earlier analysis of fewer than 750 of the donors called V segments functional above 56.7% productive rearrangements and segregating when the between-donor standard deviation exceeded 5%. To diagnose cytomegalovirus status from the catalog of TCR beta chain sequences, a statistical classification framework was built. In a later analysis, TCR nucleotide sequences were compared against IMGT/GENE-DB human TR gene sequences so that V and J genes could be assigned. In a later analysis, CDR3 sequences and most-parsimonious VDJ recombination scenarios were assigned using the TCRdist pipeline. In a later analysis, every TCR beta chain was defined by the combination of its CDR3 amino acid sequence and its V-gene family, and reads without a unique V-gene family were dropped. A later analysis removed 500 to 600 highly shared, low-generation-probability nucleotide sequences to deal with suspected cross-contamination and a sequencing artifact. For each public chain, a later analysis derived a clonal expansion index from normalized ranks of inferred template counts within each repertoire. A later analysis computed generation probabilities with a VDJ recombination model fitted to out-of-frame rearrangements, and checked the results against IGoR. Hypergeometric tests were used in a later analysis to score TCR-TCR, TCR-HLA and TCR-CMV co-occurrence, with a repertoire-size bias correction applied to the TCR pairs. To estimate false discovery rates, a later analysis permuted the HLA or CMV assignments 20 times. In a later analysis, co-occurring TCRs were grouped using DBSCAN, with TCRdist sequence similarity added in when clustering inside HLA-allele-positive subsets. For co-occurrence clustering, repertoires with fewer than 30,000 or more than 120,000 public chains were excluded, along with roughly 5 repertoires with anomalous nucleotide sharing. TCRdb stores this immuneACCESS table with in-frame sequences only. Part of the clones is absent; in the studies checked, under half of the shortfall reflects unresolved V genes, and no reason is known for the rest. V and J calls and clone size come straight from that table; D and trimming were deduced from the DNA. Present in this sample are about 140,000 clones, 77% of which were seen just once. The ten largest clones take up less than 5% of the sample.

The data originate from a study of cytomegalovirus exposure and HLA in healthy donors (dated by TCRdb to about 2017). The study in broad terms: In an earlier analysis of 550 to 750 of the donors, roughly 300 Gb of sequence data and approximately 120 million unique TCR beta sequences from 150 million to 200 million T cells were reported. To predict cytomegalovirus infection status, the study brought together high-throughput TCR immunosequencing, statistical association of individual TCRs with disease status, and machine learning. Across about 370 genotyped donors of the cohort, an average of about 240,000 unique TCR beta nucleotide sequences per donor were sequenced, and approximately 17% of those sequences were non-productive. The number of donors typed differed by locus, with 629-630 for A, B, C, DRB1 and DQB1, roughly 520 for DQA1, nearly 610 for DPA1, and around 430 for DPB1. Of the 300 to 500 genotyped donors, roughly 80% were placed in the genetic ancestry cluster associated with self-reported Caucasian donors. To decide whether each TCR beta V gene segment behaved as functional or pseudogenic, an earlier analysis of several hundred of the donors relied on high-throughput TCR beta sequencing. Donor age, sex, ethnicity and CMV serostatus were collected together with the repertoire data. The T cell repertoires of several hundred subjects were profiled by immunosequencing and related to cytomegalovirus serostatus. Four or five DR-DQ haplotypes were handled as single units for association and clustering, since linkage in the cohort was strong. Rather than drawing on any new phenotypic data, the later analysis identified candidate immune exposures from TCR beta sequences and the way those sequences occurred across donors. All discovery cohort repertoires had been generated using a single sequencing platform. The study aimed to test whether cataloging public T cell receptors could reveal signatures of past pathogen exposure. HLA typing covered class I and class II loci at four-digit resolution. Along with the roughly 670-subject first cohort, a separate validation cohort of some 130 different subjects was used. In a later analysis, previously published TCR beta repertoires from 670 or so donors were re-analyzed and high-resolution HLA genotyping was added so that TCR occurrence patterns could be studied. Genome-wide SNP genotypes for about 65% of the 666 donors were used in a later genetic analysis, which treated that subset as a discovery cohort. Approximately 310 gigabases of sequencing data and 70 million to 85 million unique TCR sequences were included in an early release covering roughly 600 HLA-typed donors.

Paper-wide results and their limitations: Specific HLA alleles were associated with 15,000 to 20,000 TCR beta sequences at a false discovery rate of 0.05 in a later analysis. Compared with equally common non-associated chains, HLA-associated TCR beta chains in a later analysis were more clonally expanded and had lower generation probabilities. It was suggested by the authors that the approach could potentially be generalized to other disease states and immunological phenotypes. In vitro tests confirmed that three of the cytomegalovirus-associated TCR beta chains recognize cytomegalovirus antigens. In an earlier analysis of about 540 of the donors, most TCR beta V segments were observed in productive rearrangements about 87% or about 30% of the time, broadly matching IMGT annotations. Presence/absence analyses assumed roughly uniform sequencing depth across donors, an assumption that may not hold. A total of 164 TCR beta chains were listed by the study as associated with cytomegalovirus. Several of the top co-occurrence clusters appeared to be linked to parvovirus B19, influenza, CMV and Epstein-Barr virus, according to a later analysis. The only immune exposure information available for the cohort was CMV serostatus. Compared with the roughly 670-donor mean, donors in an Asian-associated ancestry cluster had fewer N-insertions in productive TCRs, according to a later genetic analysis. The earlier analysis of some 540 of the donors excluded approximately 17 rarely observed V segments, including chromosome 9 orphons, because counts were too low. Correlated functional status among segregating V segments might reflect linkage disequilibrium, but an unknown experimental factor could not be ruled out. In this cohort, only TCR beta chains were sequenced, and detectable features were limited by the absence of alpha or paired-chain data. The classifier was reported to diagnose cytomegalovirus status with high specificity and sensitivity in both the original and validation cohorts. Because HLA typing was missing for some donors at each locus, association tests included only the typed subset. A further reported finding was that TCR beta sequences accurately predicted the HLA-A and HLA-B alleles for most subjects in the first cohort. A later genetic analysis associated a missense DCLRE1C variant with V-gene and J-gene trimming of TCR beta chains, and an independent cohort replicated the association. According to a later analysis, TCR association rates differed among HLA loci, with DRB1 alleles showing the most associated TCRs and HLA-C alleles showing the fewest. Most CMV-associated TCR beta chains appeared to be HLA-restricted in a later analysis, and the HLA associations seemed to be driven largely by CMV exposure. A cluster of highly shared sequence variants was judged likely to be a technical artifact of the sequencing pipeline. The 87-base-pair reads could not distinguish some IMGT-functional V segments, including TRBV6-2 and TRBV6-3, so those segments were excluded. Across donors, most TCR sequences were observed very rarely, whereas some public TCRs were present in many individuals. When HLA alleles, especially DR and DQ, strongly co-occurred, attributing TCR associations to individual alleles was difficult.

The rearrangement joined TRBV7-9 to TRBJ2-6; a weak D assignment points to TRBD1 (5 bases agree). The source material was PBMCs. The source is a male donor in good health and CMV-seronegative. Read as DNA, the sequence is TGTGCCAGCAGAACAGGCTCTGGGGCCAACGTCCTGACTTTC. Its protein is CASRTGSGANVLTF. With all but the CDR3 taken from the reference TRBV7-9 and TRBJ2-6 genes, the full variable domain is: DTGVSQNPRHKITKRGQNVTFRCDPISEHNRLYWYRQTLGQGPEFLTYFQNEAQLEKSRLLSDRFSAERPKGSFSTLEIQRTEQGDSAMYLCASRTGSGANVLTFGAGSRLTVL.